Only a few counts were recorded for the clone carrying this T cell receptor beta chain. The antigen is unknown. The PCR had 60 Vbeta and 13 Jbeta primers. TCRdb's copy holds only in-frame clones and misses some; the assay was immunoSEQ multiplex PCR. This sample has fewer than 200,000 clones, with around 68% found just once. This sample is drawn from a study of cytomegalovirus exposure and HLA in healthy donors. Findings and caveats of the study: Reports credit the classifier with highly specific, highly sensitive diagnosis of cytomegalovirus status.

This CDR3 has 17 amino acids. Germline V CDR1 and CDR2: SGHRS, YFSETQ. With 0 bases clipped from V and 3 bases from J, the junction kept 4 bases outside the gene matches. The sequence derives from a man aged 50 or older in good health and CMV-seronegative. The V gene is TRBV5-1, the J gene TRBJ2-2, with 11 bases identical to TRBD1. Sequenced material: PBMCs. CDR3 DNA: TGCGCCAGCAGCTTGGCCCGGACAGGGGGCCACACCGGGGAGCTGTTTTTT. As protein: CASSLARTGGHTGELFF.